These 8 T cell receptor beta chains were sequenced from one sample in a study of T cells in Graves' hyperthyroidism and ophthalmopathy (dated by TCRdb to between 2017 and 2020). Libraries were made using multiplex PCR. The sequencing machine was an Illumina HiSeq 2000. TCR beta CDR3 regions were amplified from RNA transcripts. The TCR CDR3 was subjected to a first round of RT-PCR using the HTBI primer set and the Qiagen OneStep RT-PCR kit. TCRdb itself trimmed the public reads at Q25 with fastp, ran MiXCR and retained productive beta chains. One record per CDR3 amino acid sequence lists the most common genes and DNA. The sample profile shows 450,000 to 600,000 distinct CDR3 sequences; roughly 21% of them were found once. The top ten clones comprise around 50% of the sample. The sample was blood. These receptors originate from a man in his forties with Graves' ophthalmopathy.

This clonotype was counted ten times or more. This rearrangement joins TRBV12-3 or TRBV12-4 to TRBJ1-2, with D maybe TRBD1 (5 bases). CDR3 length: 14 amino acids. Trimming left V 6 bases short and J 7 bases short, with 18 bases between. The CDR3, as DNA: TGTGCCAGCAGAGCGACAGACCTAGTATTTGGCTACACCTTC. It translates to CASRATDLVFGYTF.

This clonotype came up once. A much larger clone lies a single base off, so this may be a read error. This chain connects TRBV20-1 to TRBJ2-3; 12 positions match TRBD2. The trim removed 6 bases at V and 5 bases at J, leaving 6 bases unmatched. This CDR3 contains 14 residues. CDR1 DFQATT and CDR2 SNEGSKA come from the germline V gene (reference sequence). Here the CDR3 DNA reads TGCAGTGCCGCACTAGCGGGAGGTGTAGATACGCAGTATTTT. Protein sequence: CSAALAGGVDTQYF.

This clonotype was counted once. A much larger clone is a single base away; this may be a read error. The chain uses TRBV2 and TRBJ1-1, with D possibly TRBD1 on 6 matching bases. The CDR3 runs 15 residues. Germline CDR1 reads SNHLY; CDR2 reads FYNNEI. Trimming left V 4 bases short and J 6 bases short, with 18 bases between. The CDR3 bases are TGTGCCAGCAGTGGCAGGGACGGGGGCCGGGCTGAAGCTTTCTTT. Residues: CASSGRDGGRAEAFF.

The chain carries TRBV9 and TRBJ1-2; 8 nucleotides match TRBD1. This CDR3 is built from 15 residues. The V gene's germline CDR1 is SGDLS and CDR2 YYNGEE. J was trimmed by 4 bases and V by 3 bases; bases with no gene match: 8. The CDR3 is CASSASGTGLYGYTF. The CDR3 region has the DNA TGTGCCAGCAGCGCATCCGGGACAGGACTCTATGGCTACACCTTC.

Concerning this clonotype: A much larger clone differs by one base, so this may be a read error. V usage is TRBV6-1 and J usage is TRBJ2-7; tentatively, D is TRBD1 (6 bases). The germline gives CDR1 MNHNS, CDR2 SASEGT. The CDR3 is 14 amino acids. CDR3 in amino acids: CAGSQQGKAYEQYF. CDR3 in DNA: TGTGCCGGCAGTCAACAGGGAAAGGCCTACGAGCAGTACTTC.

The DNA of the CDR3 is TGTGCCAGCAGTCCGGCGACACCGGGACAGATCTTTTATAGCAATCAGCCCCAGCATTTT. This sequence encodes CASSPATPGQIFYSNQPQHF. The chain links TRBV12-3 or TRBV12-4 to TRBJ1-5, with 7 bases matching TRBD1. This CDR3 is 20 amino acids long. With V trimmed by 5 bases and J by 0 bases, 19 bases remained unmatched.

The chain employs TRBV6-1 and TRBJ2-7; D remains unclear. Germline-derived CDR1 and CDR2 are MNHNS and SASEGT. Trimming shortened V by 5 bases and J by 3 bases, and 17 bases separated the two germline ends. The CDR3 is 15 residues long. In DNA, the CDR3 is TGTGCCAGCAGTAGACTTACTCCGCCGTTCTACGAGCAGTACTTC. Translation gives CASSRLTPPFYEQYF.

V gene TRBV18 combines with J gene TRBJ2-5, with D uncertain. Germline-derived CDR1 and CDR2 are KGHSH and LQKENI. The CDR3 length is 14 residues. Trimming cost V 0 bases and J 4 bases, with 9 bases left between them. CDR3 amino acids: CASSPPGASETQYF. CDR3 nucleotides: TGTGCCAGCTCACCACCCGGAGCGTCAGAGACCCAGTACTTC.